This passage covers 27 T cell receptor beta chains from one sample sequenced in a study of blood T cell repertoires in COVID-19. Produced via immunoSEQ multiplex PCR; TCRdb's table is partial and in-frame only. In the table there are about 120,000 clones, over 70% of which are singletons. What was sequenced was peripheral blood. The receptors come from a woman aged 70 to 79 with acute or convalescent COVID-19.

This clone was observed once. The chain uses TRBV27 and TRBJ2-5, with a weak D call TRBD2 (7 bases). CDR3 length: 15 residues. V was pared by 4 bases and J by 1 base, with 13 bases between. In germline, CDR1 is MNHEY, CDR2 SMNVEV (reference sequence). The CDR3 sequence: CASSSPGGRQETQYF. DNA for the CDR3: TGTGCCAGCAGTTCCCCCGGGGGGCGCCAAGAGACCCAGTACTTC.

A note on this clone: The same CDR3 also results from other DNA sequences found in this sample. V gene TRBV5-4 combines with J gene TRBJ2-5; D is unresolved. Trimming shortened V by 0 bases and J by 5 bases, and 8 bases separated the two germline ends. The length of the CDR3 is 13 residues. Germline CDR1 is SGHNT and CDR2 is YYREEE (reference sequence). CDR3 bases: TGTGCCAGCAGCTTGGTCGGCGGCGAGACCCAGTACTTC. Protein: CASSLVGGETQYF.

The genes are TRBV4-1 and TRBJ2-4; TRBD2 agrees at 8 bases. CDR3 length: 19 amino acids. Germline V lookup: CDR1 MGHRA, CDR2 YSYEKL. With 0 bases clipped from V and 0 bases from J, the junction kept 10 bases outside the gene matches. The CDR3 DNA is TGCGCCAGCAGCCAAGATCGGGCGGGGGGAAACCTAGCCAAAAACATTCAGTACTTC. This sequence encodes CASSQDRAGGNLAKNIQYF.

The J gene is TRBJ2-3, the V gene TRBV6-5; 7 nucleotides align to TRBD2. Trimming removed 6 bases from V and 2 bases from J; junction bases left unmatched: 8. Germline loops: CDR1 MNHEY, CDR2 SVGAGI. CDR3 length equals 15 residues. CDR3 bases: TGTGCCAGCAGAAGGGCGGGGGAACCCACAGATACGCAGTATTTT. Its translation: CASRRAGEPTDTQYF.

This chain joins TRBV28 and TRBJ1-4; D may be TRBD1 (5 bases). This CDR3 spans 14 amino acids. The germline CDR1 and CDR2 sequences are MDHEN and SYDVKM. V dropped 3 bases and J dropped 7 bases, with 12 bases sitting between them. The CDR3 nucleotides are TGTGCCAGCAGTTTTAGGGGCGGGGGTGAAAAACTGTTTTTT. It specifies CASSFRGGGEKLFF.

The rearrangement links TRBV27 to TRBJ2-7, with TRBD2 matching 11 bases. With V trimmed by 5 bases and J by 7 bases, 7 bases remained unmatched. Germline-derived CDR1 and CDR2 are MNHEY and SMNVEV (reference sequence). The CDR3 has 14 amino acids. This chain's CDR3 is CASSLSGGAREQYF. The CDR3 nucleotides read TGTGCCAGCAGTCTTAGCGGGGGGGCGAGGGAGCAGTACTTC.

V and J are TRBV9 and TRBJ2-3; 10 bases fit TRBD2. The germline V gene encodes CDR1 SGDLS and CDR2 YYNGEE. The CDR3 contains 17 residues. Trimming took 4 bases from V and 2 from J; bases not matched to a gene: 10. This chain's CDR3 is CASSQGGLAGATDTQYF. The CDR3 DNA follows: TGTGCCAGCAGCCAGGGGGGGCTAGCGGGGGCCACAGATACGCAGTATTTT.

This clone turned up a few times. This rearrangement joins TRBV5-1 to TRBJ2-5; 12 nucleotides line up with TRBD1. J was trimmed by 5 bases and V by 4 bases; bases with no gene match: 6. The CDR3 extends over 15 amino acids. Germline values: CDR1 SGHRS, CDR2 YFSETQ. The CDR3 spells CASSRDRGPEETQYF. The CDR3 DNA follows: TGCGCCAGCAGCCGGGACAGGGGGCCGGAGGAGACCCAGTACTTC.

The chain has TRBV19 and TRBJ1-2; TRBD1 is a possible D gene (5 bases). The CDR3 sequence is 14 residues long. CDR1 LNHDA and CDR2 SQIVND come from the germline V gene (reference sequence). V lost 4 bases to trimming and J lost 4 bases, with 13 bases between them. CDR3 DNA: TGTGCCAGTAGTAGACAGCCCGGAAGCTATGGCTACACCTTC. Translation: CASSRQPGSYGYTF.

This clone has just a few counts. This chain uses TRBV7-9 with TRBJ1-2; TRBD1 aligns across 8 bases. There are 16 residues in the CDR3. Germline V gene data show CDR1 as SEHNR and CDR2 as FQNEAQ (reference sequence). J lost 4 bases, V lost 3 bases, and 10 bases had no gene match. DNA of the CDR3: TGTGCCAGCAGCTTGATGGGACAGGAGCCCCTCTATGGCTACACCTTC. Residues: CASSLMGQEPLYGYTF.

The chain joins TRBV6-6 to TRBJ2-7; perhaps TRBD1 as D (6 bases). The CDR3 spans 17 residues. V gave up 5 bases and J gave up 1 base, with 21 bases separating them. Germline assignment: CDR1 MNHNY and CDR2 SVGAGI (reference sequence). As DNA, the CDR3 is TGTGCCAGCAGTCCAACCGGCGTGGGGGCCACATCCTACGAGCAGTACTTC. Its protein is CASSPTGVGATSYEQYF.

The J gene is TRBJ2-5, the V gene TRBV3-1 (or the pseudogene TRBV3-2); a weak D match, TRBD2 (7 bases). CDR3 length equals 16 residues. Germline values: CDR1 LGHDT, CDR2 YNNKEL (reference sequence). Trimming removed 6 bases from V and 5 bases from J, with 22 bases in between. This chain's CDR3 is CASRPRSRGGVETQYF. The CDR3 bases are TGTGCCAGCAGACCAAGGTCGAGGGGGGGCGTGGAGACCCAGTACTTC.

V and J are TRBV28 and TRBJ1-2; D is unclear. The CDR3 is made up of 12 amino acids. Trimming took off 7 bases at V and 4 bases at J, with 10 bases between the two ends. Germline CDR1 is MDHEN and CDR2 is SYDVKM. CDR3 bases: TGTGCCAGCACTAGGAAATCCTATGGCTACACCTTC. This translates into CASTRKSYGYTF.

The CDR3: CASSIPGQVGNQPQHF. The CDR3 nucleotides read TGTGCCAGTAGTATTCCGGGACAGGTTGGCAATCAGCCCCAGCATTTT. This rearrangement joins TRBV19 to TRBJ1-5, with 8 bases aligning to TRBD1. Germline assignment: CDR1 LNHDA and CDR2 SQIVND (reference sequence). With V trimmed by 3 bases and J by 2 bases, 6 bases remained unmatched. This CDR3 is 16 amino acids long.

The rearrangement uses TRBV28 and TRBJ1-6, with a tentative D call TRBD1 (5 bases). CDR1 MDHEN and CDR2 SYDVKM come from the germline V gene. Trimming stripped 6 bases from V and 6 bases from J, with 21 bases between. The CDR3 sequence is 17 residues long. The CDR3 region has the DNA TGTGCCAGCAGCTTAGTAGCGGGGCGTACGATTAATTCACCCCTCCACTTT. This gives the protein CASSLVAGRTINSPLHF.

This sequence joins TRBV19 and TRBJ2-5, with 8 bases aligning to TRBD1. The CDR3 is made up of 14 amino acids. After removal of 5 bases from V and 5 bases from J, the junction contained 7 bases not matched to a gene. The germline gives CDR1 LNHDA, CDR2 SQIVND (reference sequence). CDR3 in amino acids: CASSPGQGTETQYF. As DNA, the CDR3 is TGTGCCAGTAGTCCAGGACAGGGTACGGAGACCCAGTACTTC.

V and J are TRBV28 and TRBJ2-7, with 9 positions matching TRBD2. Trimming cost V 3 bases and J 3 bases; bases outside gene matches: 6. The CDR3 runs 15 residues. Germline V gene data show CDR1 as MDHEN and CDR2 as SYDVKM. CDR3 DNA sequence: TGTGCCAGCAGTTTCAGGGGACTAGCCCACTACGAGCAGTACTTC. This gives the protein CASSFRGLAHYEQYF.

V usage is TRBV7-8 and J usage is TRBJ1-5; TRBD1 agrees at 8 bases. V dropped 5 bases and J dropped 1; count of bases not matched to a gene: 1. CDR1 and CDR2 from the germline V gene are SGHVS and FQNEAQ. This CDR3 region has 14 residues. The CDR3 here is CASSGQGSNQPQHF. CDR3 bases: TGTGCCAGCAGCGGACAGGGAAGCAATCAGCCCCAGCATTTT.

The V and J genes are TRBV5-1 and TRBJ2-7; 12 bases align to TRBD2. The CDR3 has 15 amino acids. CDR1 and CDR2 (germline): SGHRS, YFSETQ. After removal of 4 bases from V and 6 bases from J, the junction contained 8 bases not matched to a gene. CDR3: CASSLPGLAGAEQYF. In nucleotides, the CDR3 is TGCGCCAGCAGCCTACCGGGACTAGCGGGTGCCGAGCAGTACTTC.

J is TRBJ1-1 and V is TRBV27, with no clear D. Trimming took off 6 bases at V and 4 bases at J, with 12 bases between the two ends. The CDR3 has 13 amino acids. Per the germline V gene, CDR1 is MNHEY and CDR2 is SMNVEV (reference sequence). The CDR3 DNA sequence: TGTGCCAGCAGCACCGAGCGTGGCACTGAAGCTTTCTTT. Its protein is CASSTERGTEAFF.

This chain joins TRBV5-1 and TRBJ2-6; possibly TRBD1 for D (6 bases). Germline V gene data show CDR1 as SGHRS and CDR2 as YFSETQ. The germline V and J ends were trimmed by 4 bases and 4 bases, with 18 bases remaining between them. The CDR3 has 17 residues. The CDR3 DNA reads TGCGCCAGCAGCCCTCCCGGGACACCCTCAGGGGCCAACGTCCTGACTTTC. Translating it yields CASSPPGTPSGANVLTF.

The V call is TRBV7-2, the J call TRBJ2-7; 11 positions match TRBD2. Per the germline V gene, CDR1 is SGHTA and CDR2 is FQGNSA. The CDR3 extends over 14 amino acids. Trimming at V came to 3 bases and at J to 6 bases, leaving 4 bases not matched to a gene. CDR3 nucleotide sequence: TGTGCCAGCAGCTTGATTAGCGGGGGGGTCGAGCAGTACTTC. It specifies CASSLISGGVEQYF.

Regarding this clone: One end of the junction fails to match germline, which may point to a read error. The chain combines TRBV11-2 with TRBJ1-2, with D possibly matching TRBD1 (5 bases). Germline values: CDR1 SGHAT, CDR2 FQNNGV. The length of the CDR3 is 13 residues. The CDR3 coding sequence is TGTGCCAGCAGCTCCCCCGACCACGTGGGACTTATCTTC. Its protein product is CASSSPDHVGLIF.

This chain uses TRBV28 with TRBJ2-7; D possibly corresponds to TRBD2 (7 bases). The germline V gene encodes CDR1 MDHEN and CDR2 SYDVKM. The V end was cut by 7 bases, the J end by 2 bases, with 15 bases between. The CDR3 length is 14 residues. The CDR3 bases are TGTGCCAGCATACCCTCGGGGGGCGCCTACGAGCAGTACTTC. Its protein is CASIPSGGAYEQYF.

The table lists this clone with a count of one. This chain joins TRBV9 and TRBJ2-5; 9 nucleotides align to TRBD1. From germline, CDR1 is SGDLS and CDR2 YYNGEE. The CDR3 is 14 amino acids. V dropped 3 bases and J dropped 2; count of bases not matched to a gene: 2. CDR3 nucleotide sequence: TGTGCCAGCAGCGCGACAGGGGGGCAAGAGACCCAGTACTTC. Its protein is CASSATGGQETQYF. Complete variable domain (other parts from reference TRBV9 and TRBJ2-5): DSGVTQTPKHLITATGQRVTLRCSPRSGDLSVYWYQQSLDQGLQFLIQYYNGEERAKGNILERFSAQQFPDLHSELNLSSLELGDSALYFCASSATGGQETQYFGPGTRLLVL.

The CDR3 DNA follows: TGTGCCAGCAAGGGTGGATCCGTGAGCGGGGGACATGGCGAGCAGTACTTC. Translating gives CASKGGSVSGGHGEQYF. The rearrangement uses TRBV28 and TRBJ2-7; TRBD2 matches at 8 bases. CDR1 is MDHEN and CDR2 is SYDVKM in the germline V gene. This CDR3 comprises 17 residues. V shed 7 bases and J 6 bases; nucleotides not matched to a gene: 20. Based on the CDR3 plus reference TRBV28 and TRBJ2-7, the full variable domain is DVKVTQSSRYLVKRTGEKVFLECVQDMDHENMFWYRQDPGLGLRLIYFSYDVKMKEKGDIPEGYSVSREKKERFSLILESASTNQTSMYLCASKGGSVSGGHGEQYFGPGTRLTVT.

The V and J genes are TRBV24-1 and TRBJ2-7; 10 nucleotides line up with TRBD1. CDR3 length: 19 amino acids. Germline CDR1 and CDR2: KGHDR and SFDVKD. Unmatched junction bases numbered 13, after V lost 1 base and J lost 2 bases. CDR3 residues: CATSDFSTHWGTGAYEQYF. The CDR3 DNA sequence: TGTGCCACCAGTGATTTCTCAACCCACTGGGGGACAGGGGCCTACGAGCAGTACTTC.